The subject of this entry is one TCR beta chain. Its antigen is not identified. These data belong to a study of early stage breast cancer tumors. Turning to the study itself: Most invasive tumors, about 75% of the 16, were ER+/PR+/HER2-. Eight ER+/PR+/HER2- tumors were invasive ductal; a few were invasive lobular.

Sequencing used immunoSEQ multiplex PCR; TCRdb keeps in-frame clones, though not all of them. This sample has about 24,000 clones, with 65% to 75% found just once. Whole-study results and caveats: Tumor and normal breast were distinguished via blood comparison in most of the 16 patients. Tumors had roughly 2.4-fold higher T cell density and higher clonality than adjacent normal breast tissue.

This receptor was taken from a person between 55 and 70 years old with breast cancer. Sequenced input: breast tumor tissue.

The CDR3 nucleotides read TGTGCCAGTAGTATCCTCGACGGGAATGAGCAGTTCTTC. It translates to CASSILDGNEQFF. The chain couples TRBV19 to TRBJ2-1, with D hard to call. The CDR3 runs 13 residues. Germline V CDR1 and CDR2: LNHDA, SQIVND (reference sequence). The germline V and J ends were trimmed by 3 bases and 7 bases, with 10 bases remaining between them. The entire variable domain, with the rest obtained from reference TRBV19 and TRBJ2-1, is as follows: DGGITQSPKYLFRKEGQNVTLSCEQNLNHDAMYWYRQDPGQGLRLIYYSQIVNDFQKGDIAEGYSVSREKKESFPLTVTSAQKNPTAFYLCASSILDGNEQFFGPGTRLTVL.